This TCR beta chain comes out of a study of blood T cells in healthy people across ages. General observations from the study: Diversity of TCR beta per million T cells declined in a roughly linear way with age. Conclusively comparing naive with antigen-experienced cells was impossible with unsorted PBMCs.

The trim removed 0 bases at V and 4 bases at J, leaving 4 bases unmatched. The length of the CDR3 is 15 residues. CDR1 and CDR2 (germline): SGHRS, YFSETQ. With each sample, at least 5.5 micrograms of total RNA were extracted. A remark on this clonotype: Its cognate antigen is unknown.

The use of a sample-barcoded 5' primer and a J-beta primer mix characterized a second PCR of about 6 to 12 cycles. There were at least 2.5 million CDR3-containing paired-end reads obtained from each sample. TCRdb ran MiXCR on the 5' RACE reads and lists one entry per CDR3 protein. This sample has 1,500,000 or so distinct CDR3 sequences, with roughly 60% found just once. V and J are TRBV5-1 and TRBJ1-1; 9 bases align to TRBD1. The sequence came from a man between 18 and 35 years old in good health. The sample comprised blood. The DNA of the CDR3 is TGCGCCAGCAGCTTGGCTACAGGGGGCGGCACTGAAGCTTTCTTT. Its translation: CASSLATGGGTEAFF.